This TCR beta chain was sequenced during a study of regulatory T cells in long-lasting Graves disease. Findings and caveats of the study: Persistent Graves' patients showed a TCR diversity that was lower than that of newly diagnosed ones.

V lost 5 bases, J lost 0 bases, and 16 bases stayed unmatched. CDR3 size: 19 residues. Germline CDR1 reads SEHNR; CDR2 reads FQNEAQ (reference sequence). This clonotype has just a few counts. Its target is not known. Arm-PCR of CDR3 regions with iRepertoire HTBI primers generated TCR beta libraries. TCRdb analysed the multiplex PCR reads with MiXCR anew, one entry per CDR3 protein. The data hold around 400,000 distinct CDR3 sequences, with over 12% observed a single time. This sample's time point: newly diagnosed GD, antithyroid drugs for less than 3 months. Extracted PBMC RNA gave rise to the TCR library. These same data were also listed under a study on T cells in Graves' hyperthyroidism and ophthalmopathy. This second study notes: Graves' hyperthyroidism is called stable when ophthalmopathy does not progress within 18 months. Disease duration under 2 months; hyperthyroidism patients were aged 18 to 65. Most thyroid clonotypes expanded above 0.001 appeared in blood too.

This clonotype was sampled from a woman aged 40 to 50 with Graves disease. This chain links TRBV7-9 with TRBJ2-1, with 7 positions matching TRBD2. The sequenced sample was peripheral blood mononuclear cells (PBMCs), obtained at new diagnosis, from a patient treated with antithyroid drugs. CDR3 nucleotides: TGTGCCAGCAGCCCCTCATTGGCCGGGAGGAGGGGCTCCTACAATGAGCAGTTCTTC. The encoded protein is CASSPSLAGRRGSYNEQFF.